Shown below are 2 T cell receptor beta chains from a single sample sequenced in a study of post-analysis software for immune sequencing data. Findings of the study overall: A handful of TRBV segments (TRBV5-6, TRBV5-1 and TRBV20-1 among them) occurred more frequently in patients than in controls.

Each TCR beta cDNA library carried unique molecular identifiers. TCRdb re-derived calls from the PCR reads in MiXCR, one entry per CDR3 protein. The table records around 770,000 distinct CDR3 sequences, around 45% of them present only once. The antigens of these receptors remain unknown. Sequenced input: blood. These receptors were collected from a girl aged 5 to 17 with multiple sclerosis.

In DNA, the CDR3 is TGTGCCAGCAGTTACTTAAGGGGTCCGAGCGGGAGGTCTGGGGCCAACGTCCTGACTTTC. It encodes CASSYLRGPSGRSGANVLTF. The genes are TRBV6-5 and TRBJ2-6, with 9 bases identical to TRBD2. V was clipped by 1 base and J by 1 base; unmatched bases: 11. This CDR3 region has 20 residues. CDR1 is MNHEY and CDR2 is SVGAGI in the germline V gene.

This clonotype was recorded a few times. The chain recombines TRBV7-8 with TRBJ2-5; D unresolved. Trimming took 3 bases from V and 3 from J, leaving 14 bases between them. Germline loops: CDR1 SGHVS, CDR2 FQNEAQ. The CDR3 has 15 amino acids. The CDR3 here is CASSFFRANKETQYF. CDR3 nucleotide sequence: TGTGCCAGCAGCTTCTTCCGTGCCAATAAAGAGACCCAGTACTTC.